Sequencing of this TCR beta chain was carried out in a study of blood T cell repertoires in COVID-19. About the study: PBMCs, B-cell-depleted T cells, or T cells provided the cDNA or gDNA that made up the material.

The germline V gene encodes CDR1 SGDLS and CDR2 YYNGEE. The CDR3 consists of 15 residues. Unmatched junction bases numbered 7, after V lost 0 bases and J lost 4 bases. This clone was seen a few times. Only in-frame clones appear in the TCRdb table, and some are missing; sequencing was by immunoSEQ multiplex PCR. The data show over 200,000 clones, 75% to 90% seen once. This chain links TRBV9 with TRBJ2-7; TRBD2 agrees at 7 bases. What was sequenced was peripheral blood. The receptor was isolated from a human donor in a cohort sampled during active COVID-19. Here the CDR3 reads CASSVERDGGYEQYF. The CDR3 DNA reads as TGTGCCAGCAGCGTAGAAAGGGACGGGGGGTACGAGCAGTACTTC.